This TCR beta chain was identified in a study of glioma-infiltrating T cells after dendritic cell vaccination. Whole-study context: Samples are from glioblastoma patients in Phase I and II dendritic cell vaccine trials. Study results and caveats: Few patients contributed both blood and tumor specimens.

Time point indicated: after dendritic cell vaccination, including at tumor progression/relapse. V was clipped by 0 bases and J by 3 bases, with 8 bases between them. CDR1 and CDR2 (germline): LGHNA, YSLEER. The CDR3 has 14 amino acids. Repertoires were generated with immunoSEQ multiplex PCR, while TCRdb's copy carries only in-frame clones and drops some. The sample contains 70,000 to 100,000 clones, about four fifths of which appear only once. About this clone: The target antigen is unknown.

The receptor comes from a human donor with glioblastoma. The source material was blood, sampled after dendritic cell vaccination. The rearrangement uses TRBV4-3 and TRBJ1-2; D unresolved. The DNA for the CDR3 is TGCGCCAGCAGCCAAGATCGAGGGTACTATGGCTACACCTTC. Its protein product is CASSQDRGYYGYTF.